This T cell receptor (beta chain) stems from a study of cytomegalovirus exposure and HLA in healthy donors. Study findings and constraints: A prior analysis recorded that most TCR beta V segments were productive about 87% or about 30% of the time. Altogether, around 160 TCR beta chains were recorded as cytomegalovirus-associated. The study carried out a later analysis of TCR beta sequences. It associated approximately 15,000 of them with specific HLA alleles at a false discovery rate of 0.05.

Though nominally healthy at sampling, donors likely had unrecorded immune exposures. Between the trimmed V and J ends, which lost 1 base and 7 bases, there was a span of 14 bases. The CDR3 is made up of 15 amino acids. In germline, CDR1 is KGHSH, CDR2 LQKENI. As regards this clone: The antigen is unknown.

PCR was performed using 60 Vbeta and 13 Jbeta primers. This table comes from immunoSEQ multiplex PCR, and its TCRdb copy is limited to in-frame clones, with some not included. Of approximately 150,000 clones in the sample, roughly three quarters were seen once. The clonotype comes from a human donor in good health. Material for sequencing was PBMCs. V usage is TRBV18 and J usage is TRBJ2-1; TRBD2 is a possible D gene (6 bases). The CDR3 here is CASSPLNSGGNEQFF. CDR3 bases: TGTGCCAGCTCACCACTCAATAGCGGAGGTAATGAGCAGTTCTTC.